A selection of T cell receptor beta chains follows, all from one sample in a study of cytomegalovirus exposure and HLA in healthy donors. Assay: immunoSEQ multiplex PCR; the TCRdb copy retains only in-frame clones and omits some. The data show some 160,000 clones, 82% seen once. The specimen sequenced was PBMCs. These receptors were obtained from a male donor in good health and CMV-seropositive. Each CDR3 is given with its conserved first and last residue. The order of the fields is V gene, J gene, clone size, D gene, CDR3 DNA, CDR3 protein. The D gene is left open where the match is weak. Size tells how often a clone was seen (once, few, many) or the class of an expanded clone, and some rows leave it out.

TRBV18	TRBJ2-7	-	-	TGTGCCAGCTCACCACCCTCAGGGGGGAGCTCCTACGAGCAGTACTTC	CASSPPSGGSSYEQYF
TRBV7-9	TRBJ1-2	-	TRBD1	TGTGCCAGCAGCTTAGTCCAGGGACAGGGGGAAAACTATGGCTACACCTTC	CASSLVQGQGENYGYTF
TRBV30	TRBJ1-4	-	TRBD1	TGTGCCTGGAGGGGCTGGGACAGCGGAGAAAAACTGTTTTTT	CAWRGWDSGEKLFF
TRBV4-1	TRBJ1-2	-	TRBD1	TGCGCCAGCAGCTCAGGGGGCGCCTATGGCTACACCTTC	CASSSGGAYGYTF
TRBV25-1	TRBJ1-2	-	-	TGTGCCAGCAGTGAGGGGCAGGGAAACTATGGCTACACCTTC	CASSEGQGNYGYTF
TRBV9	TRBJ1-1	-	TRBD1	TGTGCCAGCAGCGGGGGACAGGGGGAAGCTGAAGCTTTCTTT	CASSGGQGEAEAFF
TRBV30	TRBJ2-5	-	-	TGTGCCTGGGACAGGACGAAAGAGACCCAGTACTTC	CAWDRTKETQYF
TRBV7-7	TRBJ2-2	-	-	TGTGCCAGCAGTTTTGCCCAACTCGAGTTAAGTTCCCGAAGAGGCGGGGAGCTGTTTTTT	CASSFAQLELSSRRGGELFF
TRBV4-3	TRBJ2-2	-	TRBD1	TGCGCCACAGGACAGGGTAGGGGCGGGGAGCTGTTTTTT	CATGQGRGGELFF
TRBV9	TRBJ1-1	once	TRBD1	TGTGCCAGCAGCGTAGGAGGGACAGGTAGAACTGAAGCTTTCTTT	CASSVGGTGRTEAFF
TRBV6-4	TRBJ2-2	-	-	TGTGCCAGCAGTGACGAGGGGGGGTCCTCGAACACCGGGGAGCTGTTTTTT	CASSDEGGSSNTGELFF
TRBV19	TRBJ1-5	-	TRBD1	TGTGCCAGTAGGCAGGGACAGGGTCAGCCCCAGCATTTT	CASRQGQGQPQHF
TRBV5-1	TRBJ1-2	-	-	TGCGCCAGCAGCGAAAGCCGGGAGAACACGGCGGGCTACACCTTC	CASSESRENTAGYTF
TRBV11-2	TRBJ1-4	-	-	TGTGCCAGTATGGACAGAAGGAGTGAAAAACTGTTTTTT	CASMDRRSEKLFF
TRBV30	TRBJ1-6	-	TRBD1	TGTGCCTCACGAGCCCGGACAGGGGGCGGTTTGAGCTATAATTCACCCCTCCACTTT	CASRARTGGGLSYNSPLHF
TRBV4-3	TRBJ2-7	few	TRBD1	TGCGCCAGCAGCCAAGACCCGGGACAGCCGGCCTACGAGCAGTACTTC	CASSQDPGQPAYEQYF
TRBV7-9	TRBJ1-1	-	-	TGTGCCAGCAGCTTAGCGGAGGGCACTGAAGCTTTCTTT	CASSLAEGTEAFF
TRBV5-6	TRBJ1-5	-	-	TGTGCCAGCAGCTTGGCTAGAATCAATCAGCCCCAGCATTTT	CASSLARINQPQHF
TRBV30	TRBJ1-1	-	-	TGTGCCTGGAGTACTCGGGGGACTGAAGCTTTCTTT	CAWSTRGTEAFF
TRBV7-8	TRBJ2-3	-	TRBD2	TGTGCCAGCAGCTCCCGCCCTAGCGGGGGGAGCACAGATACGCAGTATTTT	CASSSRPSGGSTDTQYF
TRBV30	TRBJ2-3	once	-	TGTGCCTGGAGTGTACTGACAGGGACTTACACAGATACGCAGTATTTT	CAWSVLTGTYTDTQYF
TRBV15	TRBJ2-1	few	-	TGTGCCACCAGCACCGGAGGGACGGGGACCTACAATGAGCAGTTCTTC	CATSTGGTGTYNEQFF
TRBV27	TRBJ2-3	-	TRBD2	TGTGCCAGCAGTTTATTTGCGGGAGGGCTAAGTGGAGATACGCAGTATTTT	CASSLFAGGLSGDTQYF
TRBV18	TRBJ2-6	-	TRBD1	TGTGCCAGCTCAGACAGGGTCTCTGGGGCCAACGTCCTGACTTTC	CASSDRVSGANVLTF
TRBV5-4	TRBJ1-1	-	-	TGTGCCAGCAGCCTAGAGAGGGACACTGAAGCTTTCTTT	CASSLERDTEAFF
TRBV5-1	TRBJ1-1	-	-	TGCGCCAGCAGCTTGAGGTCAGGGGCTAACACTGAAGCTTTCTTT	CASSLRSGANTEAFF
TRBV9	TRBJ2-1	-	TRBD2	TGTGCCAGCAGCGGGGCTAGCGGGGGGTCACCAAGTGAGCAGTTCTTC	CASSGASGGSPSEQFF
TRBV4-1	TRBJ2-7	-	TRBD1	TGCGCCAGCAGCTCCCGGGACAGGACGCGCGAGCAGTACTTC	CASSSRDRTREQYF
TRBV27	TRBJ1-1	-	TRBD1	TGTGCCAGCAGTCCCCCGACAGGGGTGTACACTGAAGCTTTCTTT	CASSPPTGVYTEAFF
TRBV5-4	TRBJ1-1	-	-	TGTGCCAGCAGCTCCCGAACAGTGAACACTGAAGCTTTCTTT	CASSSRTVNTEAFF
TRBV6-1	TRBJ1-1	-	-	TGTGCCAGCACCTGGAGAGGCACTGAAGCTTTCTTT	CASTWRGTEAFF
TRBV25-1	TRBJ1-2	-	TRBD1	TGTGCCAGCAGTGAATCGACAGGGGGCCTTCGTGGCTACACCTTC	CASSESTGGLRGYTF
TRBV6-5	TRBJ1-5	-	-	TGTGCCAGCACCACAGGGACCAATCAGCCCCAGCATTTT	CASTTGTNQPQHF
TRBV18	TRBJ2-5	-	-	TGTGCCAGCTCACCAGGGGCGGGGGAGACCCAGTACTTC	CASSPGAGETQYF
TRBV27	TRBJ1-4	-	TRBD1	TGTGCCAGCAGTCCGGGACAGGGGGCCGGTTTTGAAAAACTGTTTTTT	CASSPGQGAGFEKLFF
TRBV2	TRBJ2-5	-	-	TGTGCCAGCAGCAACACTAACCAAGAGACCCAGTACTTC	CASSNTNQETQYF
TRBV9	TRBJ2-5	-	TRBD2	TGTGCCAGCAGCCTTGCTAGCGGGAGGTACCAAGAGACCCAGTACTTC	CASSLASGRYQETQYF
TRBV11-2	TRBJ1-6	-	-	TGTGCCAGCAGCTTCCTGAGCAAGGGGTCACCCCTCCACTTT	CASSFLSKGSPLHF
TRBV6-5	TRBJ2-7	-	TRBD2	TGTGCCAGCAAGGTAGCGGGACCCTACGAGCAGTACTTC	CASKVAGPYEQYF
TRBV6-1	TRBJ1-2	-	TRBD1	TGTGCCAGCAGTGAATACAGGGGGGTAGAAGGTGGCTACACCTTC	CASSEYRGVEGGYTF
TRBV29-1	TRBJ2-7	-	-	TGCAGCGTTGTGGTTCAGTACGAGCAGTACTTC	CSVVVQYEQYF
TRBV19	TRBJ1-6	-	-	TGTGCCAGTAGTATCGCAGGCGCCGACTCCTATAATTCACCCCTCCACTTT	CASSIAGADSYNSPLHF
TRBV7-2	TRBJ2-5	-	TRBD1	TGTGCCAGCAGCAAGACAGGGAAAGAGACCCAGTACTTC	CASSKTGKETQYF
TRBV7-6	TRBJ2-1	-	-	TGTGCCAGCAGTCTGACTAGGAGCGTCAATGAGCAGTTCTTC	CASSLTRSVNEQFF